A selection of T cell receptor beta chains follows, all from one sample in a study of blood T cell repertoires in COVID-19. Clones were sequenced by immunoSEQ multiplex PCR, and TCRdb holds only the in-frame ones, with some missing. This sample carries around 250,000 clones, around 81% of them seen once, and the ten largest clones take 1.9%. Sample: peripheral blood. Every receptor here comes from a man aged 25 to 40 who had recovered from COVID-19. CDR3s include the opening cysteine and the closing phenylalanine or tryptophan. D genes are given only for firm matches. Only part of the rows carry a size: once, few, many, or a class if the clone is expanded.

NA	TRBV15	TRBJ1-1	NA	CATSWTENTEAFF	TGTGCCACCAGTTGGACAGAGAACACTGAAGCTTTCTTT
NA	TRBV28	TRBJ2-3	once	CASFKGAEDTQYF	TGTGCCAGCTTTAAAGGGGCGGAAGATACGCAGTATTTT
NA	TRBV7-9	TRBJ2-3	NA	CASSSGVATDTQYF	TGTGCCAGCAGTTCCGGGGTAGCGACAGATACGCAGTATTTT
NA	TRBV4-2	TRBJ1-3	few	CASSQVLGFRSGNTIYF	TGTGCCAGCAGCCAAGTTCTTGGCTTTAGGAGTGGAAACACCATATATTTT
TRBD1	TRBV6-5	TRBJ2-3	NA	CATGTVTDTQYF	TGTGCAACCGGGACAGTTACAGATACGCAGTATTTT
NA	TRBV9	TRBJ1-1	NA	CASSVSGATEAFF	TGTGCCAGCAGCGTATCAGGGGCCACTGAAGCTTTCTTT
NA	TRBV12-5	TRBJ1-1	NA	CASGLQSPDYNTEAFF	TGTGCTAGTGGTTTGCAAAGTCCAGACTATAACACTGAAGCTTTCTTT
TRBD1	TRBV4-2	TRBJ2-1	few	CASSQGPGQGNEQFF	TGTGCCAGCAGCCAAGGCCCTGGACAGGGCAATGAGCAGTTCTTC
NA	TRBV19	TRBJ2-5	NA	CASSADGRVGGQETQYF	TGTGCCAGTAGTGCTGACGGCCGGGTTGGAGGCCAAGAGACCCAGTACTTC
NA	TRBV4-1	TRBJ2-2	NA	CASTRGQGGTGELFF	TGCGCCAGCACCCGAGGGCAGGGGGGCACCGGGGAGCTGTTTTTT
NA	TRBV19	TRBJ1-1	NA	CASSNLVGGAFF	TGTGCCAGTAGTAATCTTGTGGGGGGAGCTTTCTTT
TRBD2	TRBV7-3	TRBJ2-1	NA	CASSPSRPSGGFGEQFF	TGTGCCAGCAGCCCGTCGCGGCCGAGCGGGGGGTTTGGTGAGCAGTTCTTC
NA	TRBV6-1	TRBJ1-1	NA	CASSEEEAGGNTEAFF	TGTGCCAGCAGTGAAGAAGAAGCGGGGGGGAACACTGAAGCTTTCTTT
TRBD2	TRBV6-4	TRBJ2-1	NA	CASSDSAGGPDEQFF	TGTGCCAGCAGTGACTCTGCGGGGGGGCCAGATGAGCAGTTCTTC
TRBD1	TRBV5-1	TRBJ1-1	few	CASSQGQGAGEAFF	TGCGCCAGCAGCCAAGGACAGGGGGCAGGTGAAGCTTTCTTT
NA	TRBV25-1	TRBJ2-4	NA	CASSDAQENIQYF	TGTGCCAGCAGTGACGCACAGGAAAACATTCAGTACTTC
TRBD2	TRBV4-1	TRBJ2-1	NA	CASSPSGTTYNEQFF	TGCGCCAGCTCCCCTAGCGGGACTACCTACAATGAGCAGTTCTTC
NA	TRBV4-1	TRBJ1-4	NA	CASSQEAGDEKLFF	TGCGCCAGCAGCCAAGAGGCAGGGGATGAAAAACTGTTTTTT
NA	TRBV11-2	TRBJ1-5	NA	CASSTGQNNQPQHF	TGTGCCAGCAGCACCGGACAGAACAATCAGCCCCAGCATTTT
NA	TRBV5-1	TRBJ1-4	NA	CASSLEGATNEKLFF	TGCGCCAGCAGCCTCGAGGGCGCAACTAATGAAAAACTGTTTTTT
NA	TRBV7-9	TRBJ1-1	NA	CASSLVAYAPQSQYTEAFF	TGTGCCAGCAGCTTAGTAGCTTACGCCCCCCAATCGCAGTACACTGAAGCTTTCTTT
NA	TRBV21-1	TRBJ2-3	many	CASSKEALIEADTQYF	TGTGCCAGCAGCAAGGAAGCCCTAATTGAGGCAGATACGCAGTATTTT
NA	TRBV7-6	TRBJ2-1	NA	CASTPGGHEQFF	TGTGCCAGCACGCCCGGGGGACATGAGCAGTTCTTC
NA	TRBV9	TRBJ2-6	NA	CASSARAGGANVLTF	TGTGCCAGCAGCGCAAGGGCGGGTGGGGCCAACGTCCTGACTTTC